A selection of T cell receptor beta chains follows, all from one sample in a study of blood T cell repertoires in COVID-19. Profiling relied on immunoSEQ multiplex PCR, and the TCRdb table lists in-frame clones only, not all of them. Of approximately 100,000 clones in the sample, about three quarters were seen once. The sample comprised peripheral blood. Source of these receptors: a man aged 80 or over with acute or convalescent COVID-19. The CDR3 runs from the conserved cysteine through the conserved F or W. Each record gives: V gene, D gene, clone size, J gene, CDR3 length, CDR3 DNA, CDR3 protein. The D gene is left open where the match is weak. Some rows mark clone size as missing; the rest say once, few, many or name a class of expanded clone.

V: TRBV25-1; D: NA; size: few; J: TRBJ2-7; length: 13; DNA: TGTGCCAGCAGCGCAACAGGGTATCGAGTGCAGTACTTC; CDR3: CASSATGYRVQYF
V: TRBV5-1; D: TRBD2; size: NA; J: TRBJ2-7; length: 15; DNA: TGCGCCAGCAGCTTGGCGGCTAGCGGGAGTTACGAGCAGTACTTC; CDR3: CASSLAASGSYEQYF
V: TRBV6-1; D: TRBD2; size: few; J: TRBJ2-2; length: 15; DNA: TGTGCCAGCAGTGAACTAGCGGGTGGGACCGGGGAGCTGTTTTTT; CDR3: CASSELAGGTGELFF
V: TRBV4-2; D: NA; size: few; J: TRBJ2-1; length: 15; DNA: TGTGCCAGCAGCCTCAACCTAGCGCCCTGGGATGAGCAGTTCTTC; CDR3: CASSLNLAPWDEQFF
V: TRBV3-1/TRBV3-2; D: TRBD2; size: NA; J: TRBJ2-2; length: 16; DNA: TGTGCCAGCAGCCGGGTAGCGGGAGGTTTTGGCGGGGAGCTGTTTTTT; CDR3: CASSRVAGGFGGELFF
V: TRBV18; D: NA; size: once; J: TRBJ2-6; length: 19; DNA: TGTGCCAGCTCACCGGTGGAGGGGGGGGGCTCCTCTGGGGCCAACGTCCTGACTTTC; CDR3: CASSPVEGGGSSGANVLTF
V: TRBV7-6; D: TRBD2; size: NA; J: TRBJ2-7; length: 16; DNA: TGTGCCAGCAGCTTAGGGGGGGTAGCGGGGCTTTACGAGCAGTACTTC; CDR3: CASSLGGVAGLYEQYF
V: TRBV6-6; D: TRBD1; size: once; J: TRBJ2-7; length: 14; DNA: TGTGCCAGCAGTCAAGCGGGGACAGGGTACGAGCAGTACTTC; CDR3: CASSQAGTGYEQYF
V: TRBV18; D: NA; size: NA; J: TRBJ2-3; length: 13; DNA: TGTGCCAGCTCACCCATTAGCACAGATACGCAGTATTTT; CDR3: CASSPISTDTQYF
V: TRBV7-2; D: TRBD2; size: NA; J: TRBJ2-1; length: 16; DNA: TGTGCCAGCAGCCCCTTGACTAGCGGACACTACAATGAGCAGTTCTTC; CDR3: CASSPLTSGHYNEQFF
V: TRBV4-1; D: TRBD2; size: NA; J: TRBJ2-7; length: 17; DNA: TGCGCCAGCAGCCAAGTTTATAACGGGAGGGAACTCTACGAGCAGTACTTC; CDR3: CASSQVYNGRELYEQYF
V: TRBV19; D: TRBD1; size: NA; J: TRBJ1-2; length: 13; DNA: TGTGCCAGTAGTTCCGGACAGGGGTATGGCTACACCTTC; CDR3: CASSSGQGYGYTF
V: TRBV6-5; D: NA; size: NA; J: TRBJ1-2; length: 14; DNA: TGTGCCAGCAGTCCGAACAGGGCTTCGGGTGGCTACACCTTC; CDR3: CASSPNRASGGYTF
V: TRBV19; D: NA; size: NA; J: TRBJ2-7; length: 17; DNA: TGTGCCAGTAGTCCGGGACCCGGGAGTCCGGGTAGGTACGAGCAGTACTTC; CDR3: CASSPGPGSPGRYEQYF
V: TRBV21-1; D: NA; size: few; J: TRBJ2-3; length: 14; DNA: TGTGCCAGCAGCAGCGGACTTCTCACAGATACGCAGTATTTT; CDR3: CASSSGLLTDTQYF
V: TRBV5-8; D: TRBD1; size: NA; J: TRBJ2-1; length: 16; DNA: TGTGCCAGCATTTTCTCGGGGACAGGGGGGGTCAATGAGCAGTTCTTC; CDR3: CASIFSGTGGVNEQFF
V: TRBV5-5; D: NA; size: NA; J: TRBJ1-2; length: 13; DNA: TGTGCCAGCAGCCCAGAGGAGCGCTATGGCTACACCTTC; CDR3: CASSPEERYGYTF
V: TRBV6-5; D: TRBD1; size: NA; J: TRBJ2-5; length: 16; DNA: TGTGCCAGCAGTTGGTTGGGACAGGCTTTGCAAGAGACCCAGTACTTC; CDR3: CASSWLGQALQETQYF
V: TRBV5-4; D: TRBD1; size: NA; J: TRBJ1-5; length: 14; DNA: TGTGCCAGCAGCCAGGGGGCAGGGAACCAGCCCCAGCATTTT; CDR3: CASSQGAGNQPQHF
V: TRBV10-3; D: NA; size: NA; J: TRBJ1-4; length: 14; DNA: TGTGCCATCAGTGAGTCAGGCAGGGAAGGAAAACTGTTTTTT; CDR3: CAISESGREGKLFF
V: TRBV18; D: NA; size: NA; J: TRBJ2-7; length: 13; DNA: TGTGCCAGCTCACCTCAACTGGGCGGGGAGCAGTACTTC; CDR3: CASSPQLGGEQYF
V: TRBV28; D: TRBD1; size: NA; J: TRBJ1-5; length: 16; DNA: TGTGCCAGCAGCCCCCGACAGGGGAATAGCAATCAGCCCCAGCATTTT; CDR3: CASSPRQGNSNQPQHF
V: TRBV6-5; D: NA; size: few; J: TRBJ2-3; length: 14; DNA: TGTGCCAGCACTCCGACTCATTCCACAGATACGCAGTATTTT; CDR3: CASTPTHSTDTQYF